These 14 T cell receptor beta chains came from one sample sequenced in a study of response to subunit inactivated influenza vaccine. Using its own MiXCR run on the RT-PCR reads, TCRdb lists one record per CDR3 protein. The repertoire holds some 500,000 distinct CDR3 sequences, over 10% seen once, with about an eighth in the top ten. The starting material was PBMCs from blood, obtained 40 to 50 days after vaccination. The receptors were gathered from a man over 45 who received an inactivated influenza vaccine.

This clonotype has ten or more counts. The rearrangement uses TRBV11-2 and TRBJ2-7; possible D gene TRBD1, 6 bases. Deletions cut 7 bases from V and 5 bases from J, with 18 bases between. The CDR3 has 14 residues. Germline lookup yields CDR1 SGHAT and CDR2 FQNNGV. The CDR3 nucleotides are TGTGCCAGCACCCCGGGACATTCGAGCCACGAGCAGTACTTC. Encoded protein: CASTPGHSSHEQYF.

This chain uses TRBV4-2 with TRBJ2-1; D remains unclear. Germline assignment: CDR1 LGHNA and CDR2 YNFKEQ. This CDR3 is 17 amino acids long. Trimming shortened V by 0 bases and J by 0 bases, and 12 bases separated the two germline ends. CDR3 sequence (DNA): TGTGCCAGCAGCCAAGATACGGGCGGATACTCCTACAATGAGCAGTTCTTC. This encodes CASSQDTGGYSYNEQFF.

The chain recombines TRBV7-2 with TRBJ2-1; 13 bases align to TRBD2. CDR3 length equals 15 residues. The germline gives CDR1 SGHTA, CDR2 FQGNSA. The V gene end was trimmed by 6 bases and the J gene end by 8 bases; junction bases not matched to a gene: 7. DNA of the CDR3: TGTGCCAGCAGGCGGACTAGCGGGAGTCAGGATGAGCAGTTCTTC. This codes for CASRRTSGSQDEQFF. The full variable domain, completed using reference TRBV7-2 and TRBJ2-1, is GAGVSQSPSNKVTEKGKDVELRCDPISGHTALYWYRQSLGQGLEFLIYFQGNSAPDKSGLPSDRFSAERTGGSVSTLTIQRTQQEDSAVYLCASRRTSGSQDEQFFGPGTRLTVL.

This clonotype came up a few times. The V call is TRBV29-1, the J call TRBJ2-5; D ambiguous. The V and J ends lost 6 bases and 3 bases respectively, with 5 bases between them. The CDR3 is 10 residues long. The germline gives CDR1 SQVTM, CDR2 ANQGSEA. The CDR3 is CSVKKETQYF. In nucleotides, the CDR3 is TGCAGCGTGAAAAAAGAGACCCAGTACTTC. Drawing the rest from reference TRBV29-1 and TRBJ2-5, the complete variable domain is SAVISQKPSRDICQRGTSLTIQCQVDSQVTMMFWYRQQPGQSLTLIATANQGSEATYESGFVIDKFPISRPNLTFSTLTVSNMSPEDSSIYLCSVKKETQYFGPGTRLLVL.

V gene TRBV29-1 combines with J gene TRBJ2-3; possible D gene TRBD1, 5 bases. V was cut by 3 bases and J by 1 base, with 8 bases left in between. This CDR3 is 13 amino acids long. The germline CDR1 and CDR2 sequences are SQVTM and ANQGSEA. CDR3 sequence (DNA): TGCAGCGTTGATACAGGCCGCACAGATACGCAGTATTTT. Protein sequence: CSVDTGRTDTQYF.

The table lists this clonotype with many counts. The chain recombines TRBV29-1 with TRBJ2-7, with 7 bases aligning to TRBD2. V gave up 6 bases and J gave up 3 bases; unmatched junction bases: 8. The CDR3 has 13 residues. Germline V gives CDR1 SQVTM, CDR2 ANQGSEA. This CDR3 reads CSVSGGRDYEQYF. The CDR3 bases are TGCAGCGTCTCGGGGGGAAGGGACTACGAGCAGTACTTC.

This clonotype has only a few counts. The chain is built from TRBV7-3 and TRBJ2-1; tentatively, D is TRBD2 (6 bases). CDR1 and CDR2 from the germline V gene are SGHTA and FQGTGA. The CDR3 extends over 14 amino acids. V gave up 5 bases and J gave up 1 base, with 9 bases separating them. The CDR3 protein is CASSKDYSYNEQFF. The CDR3 region has the DNA TGTGCCAGCAGCAAGGACTATTCCTACAATGAGCAGTTCTTC.

The table lists this clonotype with a few counts. The chain combines TRBV10-2 with TRBJ2-2; possible D gene TRBD2, 5 bases. Germline V gene lookup returns CDR1 WSHSY and CDR2 SAAADI. Trimming removed 4 bases at V and 1 base at J, with 10 bases between. The CDR3 contains 15 residues. For the CDR3, the DNA is TGCGCCAGCAGTGGGCTAGCCCGGAACACCGGGGAGCTGTTTTTT. It codes for CASSGLARNTGELFF.

The chain is built from TRBV7-9 and TRBJ2-3, with D unclear. The CDR3 is 15 amino acids. V was pared by 0 bases and J by 1 base, with 8 bases between. CDR1 is SEHNR, CDR2 FQNEAQ, per germline (reference sequence). CDR3 sequence (DNA): TGTGCCAGCAGCTTAGCGGAATCAGGCACAGATACGCAGTATTTT. Its translation: CASSLAESGTDTQYF.

The V and J genes are TRBV11-2 and TRBJ2-5; D ambiguous. Germline V lookup: CDR1 SGHAT, CDR2 FQNNGV. The CDR3 extends over 11 amino acids. The ends were cut back, 5 bases at V and 6 bases at J, with 7 bases in the middle. The CDR3 loop is CASSPKQTQYF. The CDR3 coding sequence is TGTGCCAGCAGCCCAAAGCAGACCCAGTACTTC.

The chain carries TRBV10-1 and TRBJ2-1; D remains unclear. Per the germline V gene, CDR1 is WNHNN and CDR2 is SYGVQD (reference sequence). CDR3 length: 14 residues. V shed 0 bases and J shed 1 base, with 4 bases lying between them. The CDR3 is CASSESASYNEQFF. Here the CDR3 DNA reads TGCGCCAGCAGTGAGTCGGCATCCTACAATGAGCAGTTCTTC.

The CDR3 here is CASSPRWANSNTGELFF. CDR3 bases: TGCGCCAGCAGCCCGCGTTGGGCCAACTCGAACACCGGGGAGCTGTTTTTT. The V call is TRBV4-1, the J call TRBJ2-2; D is undetermined. Germline V gives CDR1 MGHRA, CDR2 YSYEKL. The CDR3 covers 17 residues. V lost 4 bases and J 0 bases, leaving 15 bases between the germline ends.

The chain uses TRBV7-2 and TRBJ2-7, with 8 nucleotides matching TRBD2. The J segment lost 1 base and the V segment lost 3 bases, leaving 5 bases of the junction unmatched. Germline CDR1 SGHTA, CDR2 FQGNSA. This CDR3 is 15 amino acids long. The chain's CDR3 is CASSLSRGRSYEQYF. In DNA form, the CDR3 reads TGTGCCAGCAGCTTGTCTCGCGGGAGGTCCTACGAGCAGTACTTC.

This clonotype has ten or more counts. V usage is TRBV5-1 and J usage is TRBJ2-1; 9 nucleotides match TRBD1. CDR3 size: 15 residues. J lost 7 bases, V lost 0 bases, and 5 bases had no gene match. CDR1 is SGHRS, CDR2 YFSETQ, per germline. The CDR3 region is CASSLVQGAPNEQFF. CDR3 nucleotides: TGCGCCAGCAGCTTGGTACAGGGGGCGCCGAATGAGCAGTTCTTC.